The 27 T cell receptor beta chains reported below all come from one sample, sequenced in a study of T cells expressing NK-cell markers. Reprocessing the 5' RACE reads, TCRdb reports a single entry for every CDR3 protein and omits DNA. The specimen's table records fewer than 400,000 distinct CDR3 sequences. Sequencing was performed on blood T cells: a sorted CD56 or NKG2C T cell subset, CD4+ or CD8+ T cells, or bulk PBMC T cells (not recorded which). These receptor sequences come from a woman aged 45-65 years in good health.

V is TRBV29-1 and J is TRBJ2-1; checking the TCRdb D call of TRBD2 is not possible without DNA. In germline, CDR1 is SQVTM, CDR2 ANQGSEA. The CDR3 runs 13 residues. The CDR3 is CSVHPGLVNEQFF.

According to its frequency, this clonotype is medium-sized. The chain is built from TRBV4-1 and TRBJ1-6; checking the TCRdb D call of TRBD1 is not possible without DNA. CDR3 size: 15 residues. Germline V gene lookup returns CDR1 MGHRA and CDR2 YSYEKL. CDR3 amino acids: CASSQAVGAGSPLHF.

The chain is built from TRBV7-9 and TRBJ2-2; no DNA is available, so the TRBD2 call from TCRdb remains unchecked. Germline CDR1 SEHNR, CDR2 FQNEAQ (reference sequence). The length of the CDR3 is 16 residues. The CDR3 sequence: CASSSKLGLLSGELFF.

V is TRBV4-1 and J is TRBJ1-6; no DNA is available, so the TRBD1 call from TCRdb remains unchecked. Per the germline V gene, CDR1 is MGHRA and CDR2 is YSYEKL. The CDR3 spans 15 residues. CDR3 loop: CASSRLQGGNSPLHF.

The V call is TRBV3-1, the J call TRBJ1-2; TCRdb proposes TRBD1, but this gene call is untestable without DNA. The CDR3 sequence is 14 residues long. Germline CDR1 reads LGHDT; CDR2 reads YNNKEL (reference sequence). CDR3 loop: CASSQAFTGYGYTF.

The rearrangement links TRBV15 to TRBJ1-5. The germline CDR1 and CDR2 sequences are LNHNV and YYDKDF (reference sequence). This CDR3 has 13 residues. Here the CDR3 reads CATSRDMDMPQHF. The variable domain in full, with the rest retrieved from reference TRBV15 and TRBJ1-5, is DAMVIQNPRYQVTQFGKPVTLSCSQTLNHNVMYWYQQKSSQAPKLLFHYYDKDFNNEADTPDNFQSRRPNTSFCFLDIRSPGLGDTAMYLCATSRDMDMPQHFGDGTRLSIL.

The chain couples TRBV3-1 to TRBJ1-1; the TRBD1 assignment by TCRdb is unverifiable without DNA. Germline loops: CDR1 LGHDT, CDR2 YNNKEL (reference sequence). This CDR3 contains 16 residues. CDR3 sequence: CASSQEQGAWNTEAFF.

V gene TRBV4-2 combines with J gene TRBJ2-1; TCRdb outputs TRBD1, but without DNA this stays unchecked. CDR3 size: 16 residues. Germline loops: CDR1 LGHNA, CDR2 YNFKEQ. CDR3 region: CASSQATGTLYNEQFF.

This chain connects TRBV28 to TRBJ2-4; the D call of TRBD1 rests on TCRdb alone, since no DNA is present to check it. The germline V gene encodes CDR1 MDHEN and CDR2 SYDVKM. The CDR3 sequence is 12 residues long. The CDR3 sequence is CASRDSVNIQYF.

The chain has TRBV28 and TRBJ2-1; TCRdb's D call of TRBD1 is untestable without DNA. Per the germline V gene, CDR1 is MDHEN and CDR2 is SYDVKM. The CDR3 has 12 residues. Here the CDR3 reads CAGRTGFNEQFF. Supplemented by reference TRBV28 and TRBJ2-1, the full variable domain reads DVKVTQSSRYLVKRTGEKVFLECVQDMDHENMFWYRQDPGLGLRLIYFSYDVKMKEKGDIPEGYSVSREKKERFSLILESASTNQTSMYLCAGRTGFNEQFFGPGTRLTVL.

This chain links TRBV4-1 with TRBJ1-5; TCRdb indicates TRBD1, and absent DNA this call remains unverified. This CDR3 has 16 amino acids. Looked up from germline, CDR1 is MGHRA and CDR2 is YSYEKL. CDR3 loop: CASSQATGPPGGPQHF.

This rearrangement joins TRBV9 to TRBJ2-2; the D gene TCRdb calls, TRBD1, cannot be checked with no DNA. The CDR3 sequence is 15 residues long. Per the germline V gene, CDR1 is SGDLS and CDR2 is YYNGEE. This CDR3 is CASSDPTGGGRELFF.

V is TRBV5-6 and J is TRBJ2-7; TCRdb selects TRBD1, and the lack of DNA leaves this call unchecked. This CDR3 comprises 16 residues. CDR1 is SGHDT, CDR2 YYEEEE, per germline. CDR3 in amino acids: CASSPLTRGAGYEQYF.

V gene TRBV5-1 combines with J gene TRBJ2-1; checking the TCRdb D call of TRBD2 is not possible without DNA. From germline, CDR1 is SGHRS and CDR2 YFSETQ. The CDR3 consists of 16 residues. The CDR3 is CASSPGASGRQNEQFF.

This chain uses TRBV20-1 with TRBJ2-5; TCRdb's D call, TRBD1, is unchecked because there is no DNA. CDR1 and CDR2 from the germline V gene are DFQATT and SNEGSKA (reference sequence). This CDR3 has 14 residues. CDR3: CSASGQGVKETQYF.

The chain employs TRBV12-5 and TRBJ2-1. The CDR3 runs to 11 residues. CDR1 is LGHNT and CDR2 is FRNRAP in the germline V gene. CDR3 protein: CASGFKGEQFF.

The rearrangement links TRBV7-8 to TRBJ2-2; TCRdb outputs TRBD1, but without DNA this stays unchecked. The germline CDR1 and CDR2 sequences are SGHVS and FQNEAQ. The CDR3 extends over 16 amino acids. The chain's CDR3 is CASSLRQGELTGELFF.

This chain connects TRBV4-2 to TRBJ2-1; TCRdb's D call, TRBD2, is unchecked because there is no DNA. Per germline, CDR1 LGHNA and CDR2 YNFKEQ. This CDR3 has 18 amino acids. The CDR3 loop reads CASSQDARAGGGYNEQFF.

This CDR3 reads CSARDWLARSSYNEQFF. This chain uses TRBV20-1 with TRBJ2-1; the D gene TCRdb calls, TRBD2, cannot be checked with no DNA. Per the germline V gene, CDR1 is DFQATT and CDR2 is SNEGSKA (reference sequence). The CDR3 runs 17 residues.

The chain uses TRBV7-2 and TRBJ2-5; with no DNA, the TCRdb D assignment of TRBD2 cannot be verified. CDR1 is SGHTA, CDR2 FQGNSA, per germline. The CDR3 runs 15 residues. The CDR3 loop reads CASGGPLANQETQYF.

CDR3 residues: CSAGGLGGYEQYF. The chain couples TRBV29-1 to TRBJ2-7; TCRdb's assignment of TRBD1 cannot be checked, as there is no DNA. The length of the CDR3 is 13 residues. Looked up from germline, CDR1 is SQVTM and CDR2 is ANQGSEA.

The chain's CDR3 is CASSESGKGLFEAFF. This chain joins TRBV25-1 and TRBJ1-1. This CDR3 contains 15 residues. The germline gives CDR1 MGHDK, CDR2 SYGVNS.

This rearrangement joins TRBV4-1 to TRBJ2-3. This CDR3 has 16 residues. Germline lookup yields CDR1 MGHRA and CDR2 YSYEKL. CDR3 sequence: CASSQQDRTSTDTQYF.

The CDR3 is CASRPGQGSLPYNEQFF. This rearrangement joins TRBV27 to TRBJ2-1; absent DNA, TCRdb's TRBD1 call cannot be checked. The CDR3 has 17 amino acids. Germline CDR1 reads MNHEY; CDR2 reads SMNVEV (reference sequence).

The V and J genes are TRBV11-3 and TRBJ2-7. The CDR3 sequence is 14 residues long. Germline values: CDR1 SGHNT, CDR2 YENEEA. CDR3 loop: CASSQRDDPYEQYF.

The gene calls are TRBV9 and TRBJ2-2; TCRdb's assignment of TRBD2 cannot be checked, as there is no DNA. The CDR3 has 16 residues. Germline CDR1 SGDLS, CDR2 YYNGEE. CDR3 sequence reads: CASSVATGGGTGELFF.

The V and J genes are TRBV7-9 and TRBJ2-5; without DNA, the TCRdb call of TRBD2 cannot be checked. CDR3 length equals 14 residues. CDR1 is SEHNR, CDR2 FQNEAQ, per germline (reference sequence). The CDR3: CASSRGTPQETQYF.